This T cell receptor beta chain came from a study of blood T cells in healthy people across ages. Study outcomes and limitations: While age rose, TCR beta diversity per million T cells dropped in a roughly linear way.

On this clonotype itself: Its antigen is as yet unknown. One end of the junction does not line up with germline, which may come from a read error.

PCR was performed a second time for roughly 7 to 11 cycles using a sample-barcoded 5' primer and a J-beta primer mix. TCRdb ran MiXCR on the 5' RACE reads and lists one entry per CDR3 protein. The data contain some 900,000 distinct CDR3 sequences, roughly 43% of them singletons. Germline lookup yields CDR1 LNHNV and CDR2 YYDKDF (reference sequence). There are 13 residues in the CDR3. This receptor was obtained from a man aged 25 to 40 in good health. The specimen was blood. This chain links TRBV15 with TRBJ1-2; 10 bases agree with TRBD1. CDR3 bases: TGTCCCACCAGGGGGACAGGGGATAGTGGCTACACCTTC. Translating it yields CPTRGTGDSGYTF.